This entry features one T cell receptor beta chain sequence. Its antigen is as yet unknown. This record comes from a study of shared clonotypes between healthy human individuals. About the research overall: There were three CD4 naive, three CD4 memory, two CD8 naive and one CD8 memory plates per donor.

The study, taken as a whole, reports: The authors sampled blood alone, and tissue repertoires likely differ.

Running of the assay took place at deep level. Only in-frame clones appear in the TCRdb table, and some are missing; sequencing was by immunoSEQ multiplex PCR. The sample lists under 2,500,000 clones; approximately 96% were seen once. The V gene's germline CDR1 is LGHNT and CDR2 FRNRAP. The CDR3 has 17 residues. Trimming pared 1 base from V and 1 base from J, leaving 16 bases between. Sample: naive CD4+ T cells sorted from blood. Subset indicated: CD45RA+ positively selected. The chain combines TRBV12-5 with TRBJ1-1; D perhaps matches TRBD1 (5 bases). This receptor was taken from a man aged 18 to 29 in good health. In nucleotides, the CDR3 is TGTGCTAGTGGTTTGGGCGAGCTCTCGACAGAGAACACTGAAGCTTTCTTT. This sequence encodes CASGLGELSTENTEAFF. Full variable domain (remainder filled in from reference TRBV12-5 and TRBJ1-1): DARVTQTPRHKVTEMGQEVTMRCQPILGHNTVFWYRQTMMQGLELLAYFRNRAPLDDSGMPKDRFSAEMPDATLATLKIQPSEPRDSAVYFCASGLGELSTENTEAFFGQGTRLTVV.